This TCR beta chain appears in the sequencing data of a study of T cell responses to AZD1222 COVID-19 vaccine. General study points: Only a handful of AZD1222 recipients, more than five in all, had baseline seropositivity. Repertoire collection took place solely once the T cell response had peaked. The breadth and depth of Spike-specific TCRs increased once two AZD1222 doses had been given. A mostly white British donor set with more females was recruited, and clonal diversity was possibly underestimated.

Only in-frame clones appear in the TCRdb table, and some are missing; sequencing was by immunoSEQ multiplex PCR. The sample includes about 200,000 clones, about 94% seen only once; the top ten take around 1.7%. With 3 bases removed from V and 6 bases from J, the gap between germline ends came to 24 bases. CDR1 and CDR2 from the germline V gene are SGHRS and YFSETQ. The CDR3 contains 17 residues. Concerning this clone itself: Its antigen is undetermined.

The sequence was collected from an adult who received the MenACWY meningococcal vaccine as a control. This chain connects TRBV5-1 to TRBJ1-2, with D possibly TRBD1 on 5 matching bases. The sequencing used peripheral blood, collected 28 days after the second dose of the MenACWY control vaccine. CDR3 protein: CASSYPAREGSGDGYTF. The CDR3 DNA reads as TGCGCCAGCAGCTACCCCGCCAGGGAGGGCTCTGGCGATGGCTACACCTTC.